These 31 T cell receptor beta chains were sequenced from one sample in a study of patients and donors after allogeneic stem cell transplantation. TCRdb used MiXCR to reprocess the RT-PCR reads, holding one entry per CDR3 protein. The table includes hundreds of thousands of distinct CDR3 sequences, about a sixth detected once. The sequenced sample consisted of blood, either unsorted or a sorted T cell fraction (not recorded which). The receptors shown here come from a human donor who was either an allogeneic HSCT recipient or a stem cell or donor lymphocyte infusion donor (not recorded which). It is not recorded whose cells these are; they may come from a transplant donor.

V and J are TRBV4-1 and TRBJ2-1, with 8 positions matching TRBD1. The CDR3 contains 18 residues. Per germline, CDR1 MGHRA and CDR2 YSYEKL. Trimming at V came to 0 bases and at J to 3 bases, leaving 10 bases not matched to a gene. CDR3 nucleotides: TGCGCCAGCAGCCAAGATCACACATCCGGACAGGGCTACAATGAGCAGTTCTTC. Amino acids: CASSQDHTSGQGYNEQFF.

The chain recombines TRBV5-1 with TRBJ2-7; a possible D gene is TRBD1 (6 bases). V lost 4 bases to trimming and J lost 2 bases, with 16 bases between them. Germline CDR1 is SGHRS and CDR2 is YFSETQ. The CDR3 is 15 residues long. Here the CDR3 reads CASSLGGSSTYEQYF. CDR3 bases: TGCGCCAGCAGCCTTGGGGGCAGCTCGACCTACGAGCAGTACTTC. Full variable domain (missing parts from reference TRBV5-1 and TRBJ2-7): KAGVTQTPRYLIKTRGQQVTLSCSPISGHRSVSWYQQTPGQGLQFLFEYFSETQRNKGNFPGRFSGRQFSNSRSEMNVSTLELGDSALYLCASSLGGSSTYEQYFGPGTRLTVT.

The chain recombines TRBV11-3 with TRBJ2-1; 7 positions match TRBD1. The CDR3 consists of 14 residues. Trimming cost V 0 bases and J 7 bases; bases outside gene matches: 3. Germline CDR1 SGHNT, CDR2 YENEEA. For the CDR3, the DNA is TGTGCCAGCAGCTTAGAGGGACAGACGAATGAGCAGTTCTTC. As protein: CASSLEGQTNEQFF.

This clonotype showed up just a few times. The chain combines TRBV12-3 or TRBV12-4 with TRBJ2-7, with D unclear. The V gene lost 7 bases and the J gene lost 3 bases, with 13 bases spanning the gap. CDR3 length: 13 residues. CDR3 DNA: TGTGCCAGCACCCCCCGTTGGGTCTACGAGCAGTACTTC. Its protein is CASTPRWVYEQYF.

The table lists this clonotype with many counts. The V and J genes are TRBV5-1 and TRBJ1-6, with 11 bases that match TRBD1. Unmatched junction bases numbered 1, after V lost 3 bases and J lost 8 bases. The germline CDR1 and CDR2 sequences are SGHRS and YFSETQ. This CDR3 has 14 amino acids. The CDR3 sequence is CASSWTGGDSPLHF. The CDR3 DNA follows: TGCGCCAGCAGCTGGACAGGGGGCGATTCACCCCTCCACTTT.

This clonotype was counted between two and nine times. CDR3 sequence: CASTRTVSGYGYTF. Here the CDR3 DNA reads TGCGCCAGCACCCGGACAGTTTCAGGTTATGGCTACACCTTC. The chain carries TRBV5-1 and TRBJ1-2; D is perhaps TRBD1 (6 bases). This CDR3 has 14 amino acids. In germline, CDR1 is SGHRS, CDR2 YFSETQ. V gave up 6 bases and J gave up 5 bases, with 17 bases separating them.

This clonotype was counted at least ten times. The chain links TRBV5-1 to TRBJ2-1; 10 positions agree with TRBD2. CDR1 and CDR2 (germline): SGHRS, YFSETQ. This CDR3 contains 16 residues. J gave up 4 bases and V 0 bases, and 4 bases lay outside the gene matches. DNA of the CDR3: TGCGCCAGCAGCTTGGCTAGGACTAGCGGATACAATGAGCAGTTCTTC. It specifies CASSLARTSGYNEQFF.

This clonotype was seen repeatedly, ten times or more. This sequence joins TRBV6-1 and TRBJ1-5, with a possible D match to TRBD1 (5 bases). CDR3 length: 13 residues. Germline CDR1 reads MNHNS; CDR2 reads SASEGT. V lost 5 bases and J lost 4, with 9 bases in between. The CDR3 loop reads CASSNRQNQPQHF. Written as DNA, the CDR3 is TGTGCCAGCAGTAACCGACAGAATCAGCCCCAGCATTTT.

The chain carries TRBV9 and TRBJ2-2, with no clear D. The CDR3 contains 13 residues. Germline V gives CDR1 SGDLS, CDR2 YYNGEE. Trimming stripped 2 bases from V and 0 bases from J, with 2 bases between. In DNA, the CDR3 is TGTGCCAGCAGCGTCCCGAACACCGGGGAGCTGTTTTTT. Amino acid sequence: CASSVPNTGELFF.

The table lists this clonotype with a few counts. The chain joins TRBV2 to TRBJ2-1, with 14 bases lining up with TRBD2. Unmatched junction bases numbered 5, after V lost 10 bases and J lost 0 bases. CDR1 is SNHLY and CDR2 is FYNNEI in the germline V gene. The CDR3 consists of 16 residues. The CDR3, as DNA: TGTGCCACATCGGGACTAGCGGGGGACTCCTACAATGAGCAGTTCTTC. It encodes CATSGLAGDSYNEQFF. The entire variable domain, with the rest obtained from reference TRBV2 and TRBJ2-1, is as follows: EPEVTQTPSHQVTQMGQEVILRCVPISNHLYFYWYRQILGQKVEFLVSFYNNEISEKSEIFDDQFSVERPDGSNFTLKIRSTKLEDSAMYFCATSGLAGDSYNEQFFGPGTRLTVL.

The table lists this clonotype with a few counts. V gene TRBV27 combines with J gene TRBJ2-1; D is uncertain. CDR1 is MNHEY, CDR2 SMNVEV, per germline (reference sequence). This CDR3 region has 15 residues. The V and J ends lost 3 bases and 6 bases respectively, with 15 bases between them. CDR3 amino acids: CASSFGPHLGNEQFF. In DNA, the CDR3 is TGTGCCAGCAGTTTTGGTCCCCACCTCGGCAATGAGCAGTTCTTC.

The CDR3 reads CASSSRLRGGNIQYF. For the CDR3, the DNA is TGTGCCAGCAGCTCGCGACTCCGGGGAGGAAACATTCAGTACTTC. The chain links TRBV7-9 to TRBJ2-4; D might be TRBD2 (6 bases). The V end lost 4 bases, the J end lost 6 bases, and 16 bases lay between the germline ends. Germline lookup yields CDR1 SEHNR and CDR2 FQNEAQ (reference sequence). This CDR3 is built from 15 residues.

Many counts were recorded for this clonotype. The chain couples TRBV5-1 to TRBJ2-3; D perhaps matches TRBD1 (6 bases). V lost 4 bases and J 0 bases, leaving 9 bases between the germline ends. Per the germline V gene, CDR1 is SGHRS and CDR2 is YFSETQ. The CDR3 is 14 amino acids. The DNA of the CDR3 is TGCGCCAGCAGCCTGACAGGAAGCACAGATACGCAGTATTTT. Translated, it gives CASSLTGSTDTQYF.

This clonotype came up a few times. The chain employs TRBV6-5 and TRBJ1-1; D not certain. Trimming removed 3 bases from V and 8 bases from J, with 19 bases in between. The CDR3 consists of 15 residues. Germline CDR1 and CDR2: MNHEY and SVGAGI. CDR3 amino acids: CASSYSTGWLLEAFF. CDR3 bases: TGTGCCAGCAGTTATTCAACTGGGTGGTTATTAGAAGCTTTCTTT.

This rearrangement joins TRBV4-1 to TRBJ2-7; 7 bases map to TRBD1. V shed 0 bases, J shed 2 bases, and the junction held 7 bases outside the gene matches. Germline V gene sequence: CDR1 MGHRA, CDR2 YSYEKL. The CDR3 consists of 16 residues. CDR3 protein: CASSQEDRVIAYEQYF. CDR3 DNA sequence: TGCGCCAGCAGCCAAGAAGACAGGGTTATAGCCTACGAGCAGTACTTC.

The chain combines TRBV24-1 with TRBJ2-1; a possible D gene is TRBD2 (5 bases). CDR1 and CDR2 (germline): KGHDR, SFDVKD. This CDR3 is 15 amino acids long. Trimming took off 9 bases at V and 0 bases at J, with 14 bases between the two ends. This CDR3 reads CATQAGTSSYNEQFF. Here the CDR3 DNA reads TGTGCCACCCAGGCGGGTACTAGCTCCTACAATGAGCAGTTCTTC.

The CDR3 protein is CASSYPQPSGTSGRLETQYF. In DNA, the CDR3 is TGTGCCAGCAGTTACCCGCAGCCGTCCGGGACTAGCGGGAGACTGGAGACCCAGTACTTC. The V gene is TRBV6-2 or TRBV6-3, the J gene TRBJ2-5, with 14 bases fitting TRBD2. V dropped 2 bases and J dropped 5; count of bases not matched to a gene: 16. This CDR3 spans 20 amino acids. Germline assignment: CDR1 MNHEY and CDR2 SVGEGT.

This clonotype was counted a few times. The chain is built from TRBV7-9 and TRBJ2-3; D is possibly TRBD2 (5 bases). The V gene's germline CDR1 is SEHNR and CDR2 FQNEAQ (reference sequence). V dropped 1 base and J dropped 4 bases, with 15 bases sitting between them. The CDR3 has 16 residues. CDR3 amino acids: CASSLVVGSGADTQYF. CDR3 in DNA: TGTGCCAGCAGCTTAGTTGTGGGGAGTGGAGCAGATACGCAGTATTTT.

The sample holds a few counts of this clonotype. The chain couples TRBV6-5 to TRBJ2-7; TRBD2 agrees at 8 bases. Germline-derived CDR1 and CDR2 are MNHEY and SVGAGI. The trim removed 4 bases at V and 3 bases at J, leaving 5 bases unmatched. The CDR3 sequence is 14 residues long. CDR3: CASSSGGTSYEQYF. For the CDR3, the DNA is TGTGCCAGCAGTTCGGGAGGGACTAGCTACGAGCAGTACTTC.

This clonotype was observed a few times. V and J are TRBV7-9 and TRBJ2-5; D perhaps matches TRBD2 (6 bases). Trimming removed 4 bases at V and 5 bases at J, with 17 bases between. This CDR3 region has 15 residues. Germline V gives CDR1 SEHNR, CDR2 FQNEAQ (reference sequence). CDR3 coding DNA: TGTGCCAGCAGCTCAGAGGGGACTGCCCAGGAGACCCAGTACTTC. Residues: CASSSEGTAQETQYF.

This clonotype showed up just a few times. The chain recombines TRBV7-2 with TRBJ2-5; 7 bases map to TRBD1. The trim removed 3 bases at V and 5 bases at J, leaving 9 bases unmatched. Germline V gene lookup returns CDR1 SGHTA and CDR2 FQGNSA. CDR3 length: 15 residues. Written as DNA, the CDR3 is TGTGCCAGCAGCTTGGACAGGAATACGGGGGAGACCCAGTACTTC. This sequence encodes CASSLDRNTGETQYF.

This clonotype has more than one count but fewer than ten. This chain uses TRBV9 with TRBJ2-1; tentatively, D is TRBD1 (5 bases). Per germline, CDR1 SGDLS and CDR2 YYNGEE. The germline V and J ends were trimmed by 4 bases and 8 bases, with 16 bases remaining between them. CDR3 length: 14 amino acids. Written as DNA, the CDR3 is TGTGCCAGCAGCCAGGGTCTAGTCCTACATGAGCAGTTCTTC. Translated: CASSQGLVLHEQFF.

This clonotype was found a few times. The rearrangement uses TRBV30 and TRBJ1-4; 9 bases are shared with TRBD1. V gave up 6 bases and J gave up 8 bases; unmatched junction bases: 10. Germline assignment: CDR1 GTSNPN and CDR2 SVGIG (reference sequence). This CDR3 is built from 14 residues. CDR3 residues: CACLSGQGNEKLFF. In DNA, the CDR3 is TGTGCCTGCCTATCGGGACAGGGAAACGAAAAACTGTTTTTT.

This clonotype was detected only a few times. V gene TRBV7-9 combines with J gene TRBJ2-7; D not resolved. CDR3 size: 14 residues. Germline CDR1 and CDR2: SEHNR and FQNEAQ (reference sequence). The V end lost 5 bases, the J end lost 3 bases, and 14 bases lay between the germline ends. The chain's CDR3 is CASSESRAHYEQYF. Here the CDR3 DNA reads TGTGCCAGCAGCGAGAGCCGGGCACACTACGAGCAGTACTTC. Full variable domain (rest looked up from reference TRBV7-9 and TRBJ2-7): DTGVSQNPRHKITKRGQNVTFRCDPISEHNRLYWYRQTLGQGPEFLTYFQNEAQLEKSRLLSDRFSAERPKGSFSTLEIQRTEQGDSAMYLCASSESRAHYEQYFGPGTRLTVT.

This clonotype showed up just a few times. The chain is built from TRBV20-1 and TRBJ1-2; no reliable D call. Germline assignment: CDR1 DFQATT and CDR2 SNEGSKA (reference sequence). Trimming stripped 1 base from V and 4 bases from J, with 13 bases between. The CDR3 spans 14 residues. CDR3 region: CSARGSAQTYGYTF. The CDR3 DNA is TGCAGTGCTAGAGGCTCCGCCCAGACCTATGGCTACACCTTC.

This clonotype has at least ten counts. The genes are TRBV24-1 and TRBJ2-1; 14 bases align to TRBD2. CDR1 and CDR2 (germline): KGHDR, SFDVKD. The CDR3 totals 16 residues. V lost 3 bases and J lost 8; bases outside the gene matches: 5. The CDR3 protein is CATSDPGTSGSDEQFF. DNA of the CDR3: TGTGCCACCAGTGATCCCGGGACTAGCGGGAGTGATGAGCAGTTCTTC.

This clonotype has a count of ten or more. The rearrangement joins TRBV6-1 to TRBJ1-2, with D perhaps matching TRBD1 (5 bases). The length of the CDR3 is 14 residues. CDR1 MNHNS and CDR2 SASEGT come from the germline V gene. Trimming pared 5 bases from V and 8 bases from J, leaving 18 bases between. In DNA, the CDR3 is TGTGCCAGCAGTCCCCTTAGGGCGTGGGACGGCTACACCTTC. Encoded protein: CASSPLRAWDGYTF.

J is TRBJ1-2 and V is TRBV6-1; TRBD1 agrees at 11 bases. V dropped 6 bases and J dropped 5; count of bases not matched to a gene: 5. This CDR3 comprises 14 residues. Germline V gives CDR1 MNHNS, CDR2 SASEGT. The CDR3 DNA reads as TGTGCCAGCAGCGCCGGGACAGGGGGTTATGGCTACACCTTC. Translated: CASSAGTGGYGYTF.

There are a few counts of this clonotype. CDR3 region: CASSSTTLPTDTQYF. CDR3 in DNA: TGTGCCAGCAGCTCGACTACGCTACCCACAGATACGCAGTATTTT. V is TRBV11-3 and J is TRBJ2-3; D possibly corresponds to TRBD2 (5 bases). V shed 4 bases and J shed 2 bases, with 13 bases lying between them. Per germline, CDR1 SGHNT and CDR2 YENEEA. The CDR3 covers 15 residues.

This chain uses TRBV7-9 with TRBJ1-6; D uncertain. V shed 7 bases and J shed 5 bases, with 15 bases lying between them. There are 15 residues in the CDR3. Germline V gene data show CDR1 as SEHNR and CDR2 as FQNEAQ (reference sequence). Written as DNA, the CDR3 is TGTGCCAGCAAACGGCTCCGTGGGGATAATTCACCCCTCCACTTT. Amino acid sequence: CASKRLRGDNSPLHF. Full variable domain (rest looked up from reference TRBV7-9 and TRBJ1-6): DTGVSQNPRHKITKRGQNVTFRCDPISEHNRLYWYRQTLGQGPEFLTYFQNEAQLEKSRLLSDRFSAERPKGSFSTLEIQRTEQGDSAMYLCASKRLRGDNSPLHFGNGTRLTVT.

This clonotype was seen a few times. The J gene is TRBJ2-2, the V gene TRBV7-9; 7 bases align to TRBD2. The CDR3 is made up of 17 amino acids. The V gene end was trimmed by 3 bases and the J gene end by 3 bases; junction bases not matched to a gene: 10. Per the germline V gene, CDR1 is SEHNR and CDR2 is FQNEAQ (reference sequence). The CDR3 is CASSFSRGGRDTGELFF. In nucleotides, the CDR3 is TGTGCCAGCAGCTTTAGTCGCGGGGGACGGGACACCGGGGAGCTGTTTTTT.